The T cell receptor beta chain described here comes from a study of T cell responses to AZD1222 COVID-19 vaccine. Study observations and caveats: Unmutated variant regions are reportedly the target of nearly half of TCRs that are spike-specific. Just six AZD1222 recipients were seropositive at baseline.

V lost 4 bases, J lost 6 bases, and 16 bases lay in between. Germline V gives CDR1 MGHRA, CDR2 YSYEKL. This CDR3 is 15 amino acids long. On this clone: The antigen is undetermined.

The method was immunoSEQ multiplex PCR; TCRdb's version includes in-frame clones alone and lacks a portion of them. Of under 300,000 clones listed, over 85% are singletons. Sequences were derived from peripheral blood, sampled on day 0 of AZD1222 vaccination. This TCR derives from an adult in good health. This chain links TRBV4-1 with TRBJ1-5, with D maybe TRBD1 (5 bases). CDR3 in amino acids: CASSPGWGVSQPQHF. The CDR3 coding sequence is TGCGCCAGCAGCCCGGGTTGGGGGGTGTCTCAGCCCCAGCATTTT.